A single sample gave rise to the 32 T cell receptor beta chains below, sequenced in a study of identical twins. TCRdb passed the 5' RACE reads through MiXCR, listing each CDR3 protein once. Among about 530,000 distinct CDR3 sequences, 20% to 25% were seen once, and the ten largest hold around 0.48%. These data also featured in a second study, about yellow fever vaccine responses in identical twins.

Material: CD4+ T cells sorted from blood. The receptor set was obtained from a woman aged 18-29 years in good health.

This clonotype was seen more than once but under ten times. J is TRBJ2-7 and V is TRBV5-1; D is perhaps TRBD1 (6 bases). The CDR3 sequence is 12 residues long. Germline assignment: CDR1 SGHRS and CDR2 YFSETQ. The germline V and J ends were trimmed by 5 bases and 0 bases, with 6 bases remaining between them. Here the CDR3 reads CASRQGSYEQYF. CDR3 bases: TGCGCCAGCAGACAGGGCTCCTACGAGCAGTACTTC.

This clonotype was observed a few times. The chain employs TRBV18 and TRBJ2-1, with D uncertain. Trimming removed 3 bases at V and 0 bases at J, with 12 bases between. The CDR3 runs 16 residues. Germline V gives CDR1 KGHSH, CDR2 LQKENI. The CDR3 DNA follows: TGTGCCAGCTCACCCAATCCACCCCACTCCTACAATGAGCAGTTCTTC. Translating gives CASSPNPPHSYNEQFF.

The rearrangement links TRBV6-1 to TRBJ2-2; D might be TRBD1 (6 bases). Trimming removed 10 bases from V and 6 bases from J, with 15 bases in between. CDR1 is MNHNS and CDR2 is SASEGT in the germline V gene. The CDR3 extends over 13 amino acids. The CDR3 loop reads CATQRGWAGELFF. CDR3 bases: TGTGCCACCCAGAGGGGGTGGGCCGGGGAGCTGTTTTTT.

The J gene is TRBJ2-7, the V gene TRBV12-3 or TRBV12-4; 7 positions agree with TRBD2. The CDR3 is 13 residues long. Trimming took 6 bases from V and 1 from J; bases not matched to a gene: 3. CDR3 amino acids: CASSTGGSYEQYF. Here the CDR3 DNA reads TGTGCCAGCAGCACCGGGGGGTCCTACGAGCAGTACTTC.

There are a few counts of this clonotype. CDR3 protein: CSASSGSEQFF. CDR3 sequence (DNA): TGCAGTGCTAGTAGCGGGTCTGAGCAGTTCTTC. This chain links TRBV20-1 with TRBJ2-1, with 7 bases fitting TRBD2. The V gene end was trimmed by 3 bases and the J gene end by 9 bases; junction bases not matched to a gene: 2. CDR1 and CDR2 from the germline V gene are DFQATT and SNEGSKA (reference sequence). CDR3 size: 11 residues.

This clonotype was found a few times. The chain carries TRBV12-3 or TRBV12-4 and TRBJ2-3, with 9 bases identical to TRBD2. V gave up 6 bases and J gave up 1 base; unmatched junction bases: 8. The length of the CDR3 is 16 residues. CDR3 DNA: TGTGCCAGCAGCCGTGAGCGGGGGGTCCGCACAGATACGCAGTATTTT. Translation gives CASSRERGVRTDTQYF.

The V call is TRBV10-1, the J call TRBJ2-5; perhaps TRBD2 as D (5 bases). The V and J ends lost 3 bases and 5 bases respectively, with 13 bases between them. The CDR3 loop spans 14 amino acids. Germline loops: CDR1 WNHNN, CDR2 SYGVQD (reference sequence). The CDR3 DNA is TGCGCCAGCAGTGACGGGATAGGACGGGAGACCCAGTACTTC. It specifies CASSDGIGRETQYF.

This chain connects TRBV5-1 to TRBJ2-1; 13 bases align to TRBD2. J lost 10 bases, V lost 3 bases, and 7 bases had no gene match. Germline CDR1 SGHRS, CDR2 YFSETQ. The CDR3 covers 15 residues. The DNA for the CDR3 is TGCGCCAGCAGCTGGACTAGCGGGAGCCCCATGGAGCAGTTCTTC. This codes for CASSWTSGSPMEQFF.

This clonotype came up a few times. The chain joins TRBV7-3 to TRBJ2-1, with 11 bases lining up with TRBD2. The CDR3 is made up of 18 amino acids. Trimming at V came to 1 base and at J to 5 bases, leaving 10 bases not matched to a gene. Looked up from germline, CDR1 is SGHTA and CDR2 is FQGTGA. CDR3 bases: TGTGCCAGCAGCTTAAAGCTACTAGCGGGAGAAGGGAACAATGAGCAGTTCTTC. Encoded protein: CASSLKLLAGEGNNEQFF.

This clonotype was observed a handful of times. The chain couples TRBV12-3 or TRBV12-4 to TRBJ1-2; weak D call: TRBD1 (6 bases). Trimming left V 5 bases short and J 4 bases short, with 14 bases between. The CDR3 contains 14 residues. The CDR3 spells CASSKQGLSYGYTF. The CDR3 nucleotides are TGTGCCAGCAGTAAACAGGGCCTTTCCTATGGCTACACCTTC.

This sequence joins TRBV20-1 and TRBJ2-3, with 12 bases that match TRBD2. CDR3 length equals 18 residues. Looked up from germline, CDR1 is DFQATT and CDR2 is SNEGSKA (reference sequence). Trimming took 3 bases from V and 0 from J; bases not matched to a gene: 10. This CDR3 is CSASKASGRVLSTDTQYF. Written as DNA, the CDR3 is TGCAGTGCTAGCAAGGCTAGCGGGAGGGTCCTTAGCACAGATACGCAGTATTTT.

The chain joins TRBV3-1 to TRBJ1-4; no reliable D call. CDR3 size: 14 residues. The germline V gene encodes CDR1 LGHDT and CDR2 YNNKEL (reference sequence). V lost 0 bases to trimming and J lost 11 bases, with 13 bases between them. For the CDR3, the DNA is TGTGCCAGCAGCCAAGATGTAGAGGGCGTTAAACTGTTTTTT. Protein product: CASSQDVEGVKLFF. The entire variable domain, with the rest obtained from reference TRBV3-1 and TRBJ1-4, is as follows: DTAVSQTPKYLVTQMGNDKSIKCEQNLGHDTMYWYKQDSKKFLKIMFSYNNKELIINETVPNRFSPKSPDKAHLNLHINSLELGDSAVYFCASSQDVEGVKLFFGSGTQLSVL.

This clonotype occurred a few times. This chain uses TRBV10-3 with TRBJ1-1; D remains ambiguous. Germline CDR1 and CDR2: ENHRY and SYGVKD. Trimming cost V 1 base and J 4 bases, with 7 bases left between them. The CDR3 is 13 amino acids. Written as DNA, the CDR3 is TGTGCCATCAGTGAGTTAGAAGGCACTGAAGCTTTCTTT. This encodes CAISELEGTEAFF.

This chain links TRBV9 with TRBJ2-1; D is unresolved. CDR3 length equals 13 residues. V was trimmed by 2 bases and J by 7 bases, leaving 10 bases between them. CDR1 and CDR2 (germline): SGDLS, YYNGEE. The CDR3 here is CASSVSNGNEQFF. As DNA, the CDR3 is TGTGCCAGCAGCGTGAGTAATGGGAATGAGCAGTTCTTC.

This clonotype has only one observation. The chain is built from TRBV20-1 and TRBJ2-7; TRBD2 matches 15 bases. The CDR3 is 19 residues long. Per germline, CDR1 DFQATT and CDR2 SNEGSKA (reference sequence). The junction had 15 bases not matched to a gene; V was cut back by 4 bases and J by 2 bases. The CDR3 loop is CSANLPGLAGGGAAYEQYF. CDR3 nucleotides: TGCAGTGCTAACCTTCCGGGACTAGCGGGAGGAGGGGCAGCCTACGAGCAGTACTTC.

This rearrangement joins TRBV11-2 to TRBJ2-1; TRBD1 or TRBD2 may be the D gene (5 bases each). Trimming cost V 5 bases and J 5 bases, with 16 bases left between them. The CDR3 consists of 15 residues. The germline V gene encodes CDR1 SGHAT and CDR2 FQNNGV. CDR3 sequence (DNA): TGTGCCAGCAGCGGGTTGTCCGGGACCCACAATGAGCAGTTCTTC. Protein sequence: CASSGLSGTHNEQFF. The full variable domain, with the rest looked up from reference TRBV11-2 and TRBJ2-1, is EAGVAQSPRYKIIEKRQSVAFWCNPISGHATLYWYQQILGQGPKLLIQFQNNGVVDDSQLPKDRFSAERLKGVDSTLKIQPAKLEDSAVYLCASSGLSGTHNEQFFGPGTRLTVL.

This clonotype has a handful of counts. CDR3 sequence (DNA): TGTGCCAGCAGCTCCGCTCTCGGGGGGGGTGTGGAGACCCAGTACTTC. The encoded protein is CASSSALGGGVETQYF. The chain couples TRBV11-2 to TRBJ2-5; 8 nucleotides align to TRBD2. This CDR3 region has 16 residues. V lost 4 bases, J lost 5 bases, and 12 bases stayed unmatched. Germline V gives CDR1 SGHAT, CDR2 FQNNGV.

This clonotype was recorded a few times. The chain employs TRBV4-2 and TRBJ2-3; 7 bases are shared with TRBD1. V trimming: 1 base; J trimming: 0 bases; junction bases outside the gene matches: 4. Per germline, CDR1 LGHNA and CDR2 YNFKEQ. The CDR3 has 16 amino acids. CDR3 protein: CASSQAQGESTDTQYF. The CDR3 coding sequence is TGTGCCAGCAGCCAAGCCCAGGGGGAAAGCACAGATACGCAGTATTTT.

This clonotype was picked up many times. The chain links TRBV28 to TRBJ1-5, with D possibly matching TRBD1 (5 bases). Germline V gene lookup returns CDR1 MDHEN and CDR2 SYDVKM. CDR3 length: 13 amino acids. Between the trimmed V and J ends, which lost 5 bases and 9 bases, there was a span of 14 bases. The CDR3 sequence is CASSKPGLRPQHF. CDR3 DNA sequence: TGTGCCAGCAGTAAGCCAGGGTTACGGCCCCAGCATTTT.

This clonotype was recorded a few times. The gene calls are TRBV27 and TRBJ2-7; 13 bases map to TRBD2. Germline V gives CDR1 MNHEY, CDR2 SMNVEV (reference sequence). The junction had 6 bases not matched to a gene; V was cut back by 5 bases and J by 2 bases. CDR3 length equals 16 residues. CDR3 amino acids: CASSTAGLAGAYEQYF. The CDR3 bases are TGTGCCAGCAGTACCGCCGGACTAGCGGGGGCCTACGAGCAGTACTTC.

This clonotype was observed a handful of times. The chain couples TRBV11-2 to TRBJ2-2; the match to TRBD2 covers 10 bases. The CDR3 consists of 16 residues. Germline assignment: CDR1 SGHAT and CDR2 FQNNGV. The V gene end was trimmed by 2 bases and the J gene end by 5 bases; junction bases not matched to a gene: 5. CDR3 in amino acids: CASSLIPSGSTGELFF. CDR3 DNA: TGTGCCAGCAGCTTAATTCCTAGCGGGAGTACCGGGGAGCTGTTTTTT.

V gene TRBV9 combines with J gene TRBJ2-2, with a possible D match to TRBD2 (5 bases). The ends were cut back, 0 bases at V and 4 bases at J, with 13 bases in the middle. The CDR3 extends over 16 amino acids. Germline assignment: CDR1 SGDLS and CDR2 YYNGEE. CDR3 bases: TGTGCCAGCAGCGTAGCTGGCAGCGGAGCCACCGGGGAGCTGTTTTTT. Amino acids: CASSVAGSGATGELFF. Drawing the rest from reference TRBV9 and TRBJ2-2, the complete variable domain is DSGVTQTPKHLITATGQRVTLRCSPRSGDLSVYWYQQSLDQGLQFLIQYYNGEERAKGNILERFSAQQFPDLHSELNLSSLELGDSALYFCASSVAGSGATGELFFGEGSRLTVL.

This clonotype has a handful of counts. The chain couples TRBV3-1 to TRBJ1-1; 7 bases are shared with TRBD1. The length of the CDR3 is 17 residues. Looked up from germline, CDR1 is LGHDT and CDR2 is YNNKEL (reference sequence). V dropped 1 base and J dropped 4; count of bases not matched to a gene: 12. The CDR3 sequence is CASSQVVQGVWGTEAFF. The DNA of the CDR3 is TGTGCCAGCAGCCAAGTTGTGCAGGGGGTATGGGGCACTGAAGCTTTCTTT.

This rearrangement joins TRBV18 to TRBJ2-5, with 7 positions matching TRBD1. This CDR3 comprises 15 residues. With V trimmed by 5 bases and J by 1 base, 7 bases remained unmatched. Germline CDR1 is KGHSH and CDR2 is LQKENI. CDR3 sequence: CASSTTWTGQETQYF. The CDR3 DNA is TGTGCCAGCTCAACAACCTGGACAGGCCAAGAGACCCAGTACTTC.

This clonotype has a handful of counts. The chain combines TRBV12-3 or TRBV12-4 with TRBJ1-6; tentative D call: TRBD1 (6 bases). The CDR3 has 17 residues. The V and J ends lost 0 bases and 10 bases respectively, with 19 bases between them. DNA of the CDR3: TGTGCCAGCAGTTTAGCTGCAGGGGCGGCGTTGACATCACCCCTCCACTTT. Its translation is CASSLAAGAALTSPLHF.

Only a few counts were recorded for this clonotype. The V call is TRBV2, the J call TRBJ2-2; no clear D gene. Germline V gene data show CDR1 as SNHLY and CDR2 as FYNNEI. There are 15 residues in the CDR3. The ends were cut back, 4 bases at V and 7 bases at J, with 16 bases in the middle. The CDR3 loop is CASSVWERLDGELFF. The CDR3 DNA reads as TGTGCCAGCAGTGTGTGGGAACGCTTGGACGGGGAGCTGTTTTTT.

The CDR3 DNA sequence: TGCGCCAGCAGCCCCGGGGGACGGCGAAACACCATATATTTT. Protein product: CASSPGGRRNTIYF. This chain uses TRBV4-1 with TRBJ1-3; TRBD1 is a possible D gene (5 bases). Germline V CDR1 and CDR2: MGHRA, YSYEKL. The CDR3 length is 14 residues. V gave up 4 bases and J gave up 5 bases, with 12 bases separating them.

The chain employs TRBV4-1 and TRBJ2-7, with 8 bases that match TRBD2. There are 16 residues in the CDR3. V lost 2 bases and J lost 3; bases outside the gene matches: 9. The V gene's germline CDR1 is MGHRA and CDR2 YSYEKL. The CDR3 here is CASSQQLAAKNYEQYF. The CDR3 bases are TGCGCCAGCAGCCAACAACTAGCGGCAAAAAACTACGAGCAGTACTTC.

This clonotype was counted a few times. CDR3 coding DNA: TGTGCCAGCAGCGCCCATGAGGGGCTGAGCAATGAGCAGTTCTTC. Translation: CASSAHEGLSNEQFF. This chain joins TRBV2 and TRBJ2-1; D may be TRBD1 or TRBD2 (5 bases each). Per the germline V gene, CDR1 is SNHLY and CDR2 is FYNNEI. This CDR3 is built from 15 residues. V lost 6 bases to trimming and J lost 6 bases, with 18 bases between them.

The V gene is TRBV20-1, the J gene TRBJ2-7, with D possibly being TRBD2 (6 bases). The V end was cut by 0 bases, the J end by 0 bases, with 15 bases between. The CDR3 extends over 16 amino acids. From germline, CDR1 is DFQATT and CDR2 SNEGSKA (reference sequence). CDR3 sequence reads: CSARDLSSESSYEQYV. CDR3 coding DNA: TGCAGTGCTAGAGATCTTTCTAGCGAGAGCTCCTACGAGCAGTACGTC.

The chain uses TRBV18 and TRBJ2-1; 8 bases align to TRBD1. This CDR3 has 14 amino acids. Germline values: CDR1 KGHSH, CDR2 LQKENI. J gave up 8 bases and V 3 bases, and 6 bases lay outside the gene matches. In nucleotides, the CDR3 is TGTGCCAGCTCACCCGGACAGGGATGGGATGAGCAGTTCTTC. Amino acids: CASSPGQGWDEQFF.

V and J are TRBV3-1 and TRBJ2-5, with TRBD2 matching 9 bases. This CDR3 comprises 15 residues. CDR1 LGHDT and CDR2 YNNKEL come from the germline V gene (reference sequence). V dropped 2 bases and J dropped 4; count of bases not matched to a gene: 5. The CDR3 spells CASSQNTLAGETQYF. DNA for the CDR3: TGTGCCAGCAGCCAAAATACACTAGCGGGAGAGACCCAGTACTTC.